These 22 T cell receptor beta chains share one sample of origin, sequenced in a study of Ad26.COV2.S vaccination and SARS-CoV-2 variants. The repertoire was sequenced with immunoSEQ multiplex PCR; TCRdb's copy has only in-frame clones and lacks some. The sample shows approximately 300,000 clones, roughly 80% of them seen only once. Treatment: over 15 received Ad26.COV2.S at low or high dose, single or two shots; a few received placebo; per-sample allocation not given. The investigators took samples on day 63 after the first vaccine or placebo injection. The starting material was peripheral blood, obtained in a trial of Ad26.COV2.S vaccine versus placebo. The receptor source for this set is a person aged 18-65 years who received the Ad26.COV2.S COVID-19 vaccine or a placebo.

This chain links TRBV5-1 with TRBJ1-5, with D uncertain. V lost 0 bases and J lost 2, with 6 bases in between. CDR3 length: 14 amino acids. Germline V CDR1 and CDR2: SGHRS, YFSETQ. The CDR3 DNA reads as TGCGCCAGCAGCTTGGAACCCGGCAATCAGCCCCAGCATTTT. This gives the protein CASSLEPGNQPQHF.

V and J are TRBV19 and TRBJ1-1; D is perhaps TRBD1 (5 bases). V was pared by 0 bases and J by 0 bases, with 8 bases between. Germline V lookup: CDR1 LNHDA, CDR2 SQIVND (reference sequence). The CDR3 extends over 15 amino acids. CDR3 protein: CASSIDRGLNTEAFF. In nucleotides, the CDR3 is TGTGCCAGTAGTATAGATCGGGGACTGAACACTGAAGCTTTCTTT.

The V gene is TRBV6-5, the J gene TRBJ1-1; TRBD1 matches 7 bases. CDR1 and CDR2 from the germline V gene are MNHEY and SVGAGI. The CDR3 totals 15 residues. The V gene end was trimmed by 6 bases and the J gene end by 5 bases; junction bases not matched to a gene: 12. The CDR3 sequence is CASSPLTGEGTEAFF. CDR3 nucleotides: TGTGCCAGCAGCCCATTAACAGGGGAAGGGACTGAAGCTTTCTTT.

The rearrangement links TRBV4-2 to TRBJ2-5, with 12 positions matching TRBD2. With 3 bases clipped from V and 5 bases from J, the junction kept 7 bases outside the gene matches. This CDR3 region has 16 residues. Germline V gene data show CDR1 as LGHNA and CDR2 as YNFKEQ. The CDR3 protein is CASSHLAGGQGETQYF. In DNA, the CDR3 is TGTGCCAGCAGCCACCTAGCGGGGGGGCAAGGTGAGACCCAGTACTTC.

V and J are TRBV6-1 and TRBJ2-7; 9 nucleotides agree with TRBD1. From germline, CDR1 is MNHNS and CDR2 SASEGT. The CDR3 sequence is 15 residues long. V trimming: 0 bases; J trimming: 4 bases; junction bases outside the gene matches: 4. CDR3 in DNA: TGTGCCAGCAGTGAAGCCGGGACAGGGCTATACGAGCAGTACTTC. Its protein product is CASSEAGTGLYEQYF.

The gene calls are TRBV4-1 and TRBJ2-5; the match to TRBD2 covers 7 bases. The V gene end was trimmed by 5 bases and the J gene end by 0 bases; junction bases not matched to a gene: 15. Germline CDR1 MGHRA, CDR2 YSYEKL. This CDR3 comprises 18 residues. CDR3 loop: CASSERIWEGLDQETQYF. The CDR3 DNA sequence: TGCGCCAGCAGCGAAAGAATATGGGAGGGATTAGACCAAGAGACCCAGTACTTC.

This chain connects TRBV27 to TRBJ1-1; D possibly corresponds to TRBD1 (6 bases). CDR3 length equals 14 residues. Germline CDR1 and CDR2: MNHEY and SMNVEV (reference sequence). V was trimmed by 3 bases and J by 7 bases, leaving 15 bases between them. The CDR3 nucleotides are TGTGCCAGCAGTTTCGGCCAGGGGTGGGGTGAAGCTTTCTTT. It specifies CASSFGQGWGEAFF.

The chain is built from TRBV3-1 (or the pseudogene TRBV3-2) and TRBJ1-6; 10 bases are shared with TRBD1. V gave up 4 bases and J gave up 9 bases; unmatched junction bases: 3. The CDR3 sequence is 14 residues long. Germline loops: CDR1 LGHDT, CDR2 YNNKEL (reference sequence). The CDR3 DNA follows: TGTGCCAGCAGCCCGACAGGGGGCCGTTCACCCCTCCACTTT. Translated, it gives CASSPTGGRSPLHF.

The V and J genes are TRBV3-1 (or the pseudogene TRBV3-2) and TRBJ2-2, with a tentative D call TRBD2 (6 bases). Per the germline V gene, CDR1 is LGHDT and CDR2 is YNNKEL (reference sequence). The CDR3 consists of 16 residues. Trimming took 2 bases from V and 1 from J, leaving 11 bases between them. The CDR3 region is CASSQKLAMNTGELFF. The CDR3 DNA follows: TGTGCCAGCAGCCAAAAACTAGCCATGAACACCGGGGAGCTGTTTTTT.

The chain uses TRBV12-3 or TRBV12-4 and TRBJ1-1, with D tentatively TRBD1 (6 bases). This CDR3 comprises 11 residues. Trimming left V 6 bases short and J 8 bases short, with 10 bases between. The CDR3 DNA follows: TGTGCCAGCAGCCACGGGACAGAAGCTTTCTTT. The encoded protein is CASSHGTEAFF.

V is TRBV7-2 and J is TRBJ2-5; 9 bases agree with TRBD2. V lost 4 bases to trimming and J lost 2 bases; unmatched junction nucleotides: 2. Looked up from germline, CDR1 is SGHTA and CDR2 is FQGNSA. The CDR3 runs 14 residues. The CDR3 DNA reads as TGTGCCAGCAGCTCGACTAGCGGACAAGAGACCCAGTACTTC. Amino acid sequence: CASSSTSGQETQYF.

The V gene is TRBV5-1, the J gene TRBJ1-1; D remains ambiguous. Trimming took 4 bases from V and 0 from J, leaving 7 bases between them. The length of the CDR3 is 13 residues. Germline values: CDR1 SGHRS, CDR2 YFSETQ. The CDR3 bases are TGCGCCAGCAGCCCGCAAATGAACACTGAAGCTTTCTTT. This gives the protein CASSPQMNTEAFF.

CDR3 nucleotides: TGTGCCAGCAGTTCCCAGGGGGGGTGGACTGAAGCTTTCTTT. This encodes CASSSQGGWTEAFF. The chain combines TRBV28 with TRBJ1-1, with TRBD1 matching 7 bases. Trimming removed 4 bases from V and 5 bases from J; junction bases left unmatched: 7. Looked up from germline, CDR1 is MDHEN and CDR2 is SYDVKM. This CDR3 is 14 amino acids long.

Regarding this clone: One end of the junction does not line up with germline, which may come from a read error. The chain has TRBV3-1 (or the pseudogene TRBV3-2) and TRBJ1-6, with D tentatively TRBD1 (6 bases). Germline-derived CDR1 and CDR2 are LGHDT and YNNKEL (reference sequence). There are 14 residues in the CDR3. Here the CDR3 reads CVSSQPGHNSPLHF. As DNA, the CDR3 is TGTGTCAGCAGCCAACCGGGACACAATTCACCCCTCCACTTT.

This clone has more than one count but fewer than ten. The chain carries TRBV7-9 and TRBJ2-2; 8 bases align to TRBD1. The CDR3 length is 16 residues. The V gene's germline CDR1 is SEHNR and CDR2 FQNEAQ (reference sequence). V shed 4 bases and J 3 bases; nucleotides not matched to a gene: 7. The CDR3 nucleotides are TGTGCCAGCAGCTCCCGCTCGACAGGGGACACCGGGGAGCTGTTTTTT. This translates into CASSSRSTGDTGELFF.

For the CDR3, the DNA is TGTGCCAGCAGCTTGGACGCAGACTATGGCTACACCTTC. It codes for CASSLDADYGYTF. The rearrangement uses TRBV7-9 and TRBJ1-2; D call uncertain. CDR1 SEHNR and CDR2 FQNEAQ come from the germline V gene (reference sequence). V was shortened by 3 bases and J by 3 bases, with 8 bases between the two germline ends. This CDR3 is built from 13 residues.

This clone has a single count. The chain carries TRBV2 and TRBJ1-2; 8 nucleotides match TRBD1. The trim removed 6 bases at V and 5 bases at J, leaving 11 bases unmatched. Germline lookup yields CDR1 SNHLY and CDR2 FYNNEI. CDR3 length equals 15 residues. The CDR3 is CASSSGTGWAYGYTF. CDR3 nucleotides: TGTGCCAGCAGCTCTGGGACAGGTTGGGCATATGGCTACACCTTC.

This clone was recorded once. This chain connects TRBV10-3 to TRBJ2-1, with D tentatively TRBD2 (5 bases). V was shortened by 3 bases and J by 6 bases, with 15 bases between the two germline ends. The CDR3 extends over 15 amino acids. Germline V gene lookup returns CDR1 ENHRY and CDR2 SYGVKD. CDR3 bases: TGTGCCATCAGTGATCCGAACACGGGGATCAATGAGCAGTTCTTC. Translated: CAISDPNTGINEQFF.

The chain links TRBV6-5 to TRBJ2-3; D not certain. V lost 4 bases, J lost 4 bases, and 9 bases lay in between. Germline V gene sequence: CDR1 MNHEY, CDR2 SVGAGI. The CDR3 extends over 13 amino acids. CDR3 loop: CASSSRPSDTQYF. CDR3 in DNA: TGTGCCAGCAGTTCCCGTCCCTCAGATACGCAGTATTTT.

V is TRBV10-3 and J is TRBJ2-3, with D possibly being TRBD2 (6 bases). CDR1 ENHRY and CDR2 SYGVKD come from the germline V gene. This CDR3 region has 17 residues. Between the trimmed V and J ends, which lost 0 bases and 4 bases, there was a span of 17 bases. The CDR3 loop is CAISESMLATGADTQYF. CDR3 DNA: TGTGCCATCAGTGAGTCTATGCTAGCGACGGGCGCAGATACGCAGTATTTT.

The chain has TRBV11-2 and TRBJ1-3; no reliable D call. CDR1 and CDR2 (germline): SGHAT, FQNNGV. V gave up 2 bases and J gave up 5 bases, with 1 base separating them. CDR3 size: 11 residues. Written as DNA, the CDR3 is TGTGCCAGCAGCTTAAGAAACACCATATATTTT. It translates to CASSLRNTIYF. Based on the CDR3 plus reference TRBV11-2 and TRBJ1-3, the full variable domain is EAGVAQSPRYKIIEKRQSVAFWCNPISGHATLYWYQQILGQGPKLLIQFQNNGVVDDSQLPKDRFSAERLKGVDSTLKIQPAKLEDSAVYLCASSLRNTIYFGEGSWLTVV.

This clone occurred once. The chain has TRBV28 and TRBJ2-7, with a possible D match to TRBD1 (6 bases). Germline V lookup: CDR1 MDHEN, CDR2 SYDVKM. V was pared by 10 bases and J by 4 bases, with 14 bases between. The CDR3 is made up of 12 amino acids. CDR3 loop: CAIRDTFYEQYF. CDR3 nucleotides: TGTGCCATCAGGGACACATTTTACGAGCAGTACTTC.